The 29 T cell receptor beta chains below come from one sample, sequenced in a study of long-term antiretroviral therapy in people with HIV. At survey level, the immunoSEQ assay was run in its v3.0 version. TCRdb keeps only in-frame clones here, not all; method: immunoSEQ multiplex PCR. The sample holds over 20,000 clones; roughly 80% are singletons and the top ten take about 25%. The input for sequencing was unsorted PBMCs, taken 0.4 years after starting antiretroviral therapy. The receptors shown here come from a man aged 45 to 65 with HIV.

The chain links TRBV7-2 to TRBJ2-2; D perhaps matches TRBD2 (5 bases). Germline CDR1 and CDR2: SGHTA and FQGNSA. V lost 5 bases to trimming and J lost 3 bases, with 13 bases between them. This CDR3 is 15 amino acids long. CDR3 sequence: CASSPGRWDTGELFF. CDR3 nucleotides: TGTGCCAGCAGCCCGGGGAGATGGGACACCGGGGAGCTGTTTTTT.

V and J are TRBV6-4 and TRBJ1-5; no firm D call. The CDR3 loop spans 15 amino acids. The germline gives CDR1 MRHNA, CDR2 SNTAGT. Trimming left V 0 bases short and J 5 bases short, with 11 bases between. The chain's CDR3 is CASSDSEGIHQPQHF. CDR3 nucleotide sequence: TGTGCCAGCAGTGACTCGGAAGGGATCCATCAGCCCCAGCATTTT.

The chain recombines TRBV11-2 with TRBJ1-1; the D is unclear. This CDR3 has 13 residues. With 3 bases removed from V and 3 bases from J, the gap between germline ends came to 8 bases. CDR1 is SGHAT, CDR2 FQNNGV, per germline. CDR3 in amino acids: CASSLEQHTEAFF. For the CDR3, the DNA is TGTGCCAGCAGCTTGGAACAGCACACTGAAGCTTTCTTT.

V is TRBV6-6 and J is TRBJ1-1, with 8 bases fitting TRBD1. The V segment lost 6 bases and the J segment 6 bases; nucleotides outside the gene matches: 6. Germline CDR1 MNHNY, CDR2 SVGAGI (reference sequence). The length of the CDR3 is 13 residues. In nucleotides, the CDR3 is TGTGCCAGCAGCCCAGGGGGCACGGCTGAAGCTTTCTTT. It yields the protein CASSPGGTAEAFF.

V is TRBV18 and J is TRBJ1-1, with 7 bases identical to TRBD1. The CDR3 spans 14 residues. Looked up from germline, CDR1 is KGHSH and CDR2 is LQKENI. With V trimmed by 6 bases and J by 0 bases, 4 bases remained unmatched. In DNA, the CDR3 is TGTGCCAGCTCCCAGGACAGGATGAACACTGAAGCTTTCTTT. The encoded protein is CASSQDRMNTEAFF.

The chain joins TRBV7-2 to TRBJ2-1, with D uncertain. The V gene's germline CDR1 is SGHTA and CDR2 FQGNSA. Between the trimmed V and J ends, which lost 5 bases and 2 bases, there was a span of 13 bases. The length of the CDR3 is 15 residues. CDR3 in DNA: TGTGCCAGCAGCCCCGCTTCTGGGGCCTACAATGAGCAGTTCTTC. Amino acids: CASSPASGAYNEQFF.

The gene calls are TRBV7-8 and TRBJ1-6; 8 nucleotides match TRBD1. Per germline, CDR1 SGHVS and CDR2 FQNEAQ. V lost 5 bases and J lost 6; bases outside the gene matches: 6. The CDR3 spans 15 residues. CDR3 bases: TGTGCCAGCAGCGCGCAGGGGGCTTCTAATTCACCCCTCCACTTT. Residues: CASSAQGASNSPLHF.

V usage is TRBV9 and J usage is TRBJ1-2; TRBD1 matches at 7 bases. J lost 7 bases, V lost 6 bases, and 12 bases had no gene match. CDR3 length: 14 amino acids. Germline V gene sequence: CDR1 SGDLS, CDR2 YYNGEE. The CDR3: CASTPGQVAIGYTF. As DNA, the CDR3 is TGTGCCAGCACCCCCGGACAGGTCGCCATTGGCTACACCTTC.

This clone was observed a handful of times. The rearrangement links TRBV28 to TRBJ1-5; D ambiguous. Germline CDR1 and CDR2: MDHEN and SYDVKM. V dropped 6 bases and J dropped 6 bases, with 12 bases sitting between them. This CDR3 spans 13 amino acids. The CDR3 sequence is CASSAYLGQPQHF. Here the CDR3 DNA reads TGTGCCAGCAGCGCCTACCTGGGTCAGCCCCAGCATTTT.

Judged by abundance, this clone is medium-sized. This sequence joins TRBV28 and TRBJ1-6; D not resolved. Germline CDR1 is MDHEN and CDR2 is SYDVKM. This CDR3 contains 13 residues. V lost 6 bases to trimming and J lost 7 bases, with 10 bases between them. The CDR3 reads CASSGRGNSPLHF. The CDR3 bases are TGTGCCAGCAGCGGACGAGGGAATTCACCCCTCCACTTT.

The V call is TRBV6-5, the J call TRBJ1-2; D unresolved. The V gene lost 3 bases and the J gene lost 8 bases, with 19 bases spanning the gap. The CDR3 has 15 residues. Germline V CDR1 and CDR2: MNHEY, SVGAGI. Here the CDR3 reads CASSYSVLGDSGYTF. Written as DNA, the CDR3 is TGTGCCAGCAGTTATTCAGTTTTGGGTGATTCGGGCTACACCTTC.

The chain uses TRBV9 and TRBJ2-5; 12 bases align to TRBD2. The CDR3 runs 17 residues. Germline lookup yields CDR1 SGDLS and CDR2 YYNGEE. V trimming: 0 bases; J trimming: 4 bases; junction bases outside the gene matches: 7. CDR3 DNA: TGTGCCAGCAGCGTAGGAGGCCTAGCGGGGGGGGGAGAGACCCAGTACTTC. Protein: CASSVGGLAGGGETQYF.

This chain uses TRBV11-2 with TRBJ2-5, with D possibly matching TRBD1 (6 bases). CDR3 length equals 15 residues. The V end lost 5 bases, the J end lost 4 bases, and 17 bases lay between the germline ends. Germline V gene lookup returns CDR1 SGHAT and CDR2 FQNNGV. The CDR3 spells CASSQRTPQGETQYF. The CDR3 nucleotides read TGTGCCAGCAGCCAGAGGACCCCACAGGGAGAGACCCAGTACTTC.

The V call is TRBV28, the J call TRBJ1-3; TRBD1 might be the D (5 bases). Germline V gene sequence: CDR1 MDHEN, CDR2 SYDVKM. V was cut by 6 bases and J by 0 bases, with 18 bases left in between. This CDR3 has 17 amino acids. CDR3 residues: CASRRGNRGSSGNTIYF. In nucleotides, the CDR3 is TGTGCCAGCAGGCGGGGAAATCGGGGGAGCTCTGGAAACACCATATATTTT.

V is TRBV28 and J is TRBJ1-6; 8 bases align to TRBD1. The CDR3 is 15 residues long. CDR1 and CDR2 (germline): MDHEN, SYDVKM. The J segment lost 9 bases and the V segment lost 4 bases, leaving 8 bases of the junction unmatched. CDR3 bases: TGTGCCAGCAGTTCCCGGGACAGGCGGATTTCACCCCTCCACTTT. Protein sequence: CASSSRDRRISPLHF.

V and J are TRBV18 and TRBJ2-1; D is ambiguous. This CDR3 comprises 13 residues. The germline V gene encodes CDR1 KGHSH and CDR2 LQKENI. The ends were cut back, 3 bases at V and 5 bases at J, with 8 bases in the middle. In DNA, the CDR3 is TGTGCCAGCTCACCTAGCCTGAACAATGAGCAGTTCTTC. This sequence encodes CASSPSLNNEQFF.

Points on this clone: One end of the junction fails to match germline, which may point to a read error. CDR3 in DNA: TGTGCCAGCGGTTTAGCGGGGTCTGGGGAGATCCAGTACTTC. Translating gives CASGLAGSGEIQYF. The chain uses TRBV11-2 and TRBJ2-5; TRBD2 agrees at 8 bases. Germline CDR1 and CDR2: SGHAT and FQNNGV. CDR3 length: 14 amino acids.

This clone appeared a few times. This sequence joins TRBV9 and TRBJ2-2, with unresolved D. This CDR3 has 12 residues. CDR1 is SGDLS, CDR2 YYNGEE, per germline. V dropped 4 bases and J dropped 6 bases, with 7 bases sitting between them. This CDR3 is CASSLGAGELFF. In DNA, the CDR3 is TGTGCCAGCAGCCTAGGAGCCGGGGAGCTGTTTTTT.

The chain is built from TRBV13 and TRBJ1-3; 7 bases match TRBD1. In germline, CDR1 is PRHDT, CDR2 FYEKMQ (reference sequence). J lost 0 bases, V lost 5 bases, and 1 base had no gene match. The length of the CDR3 is 14 residues. CDR3: CASSGDSSGNTIYF. CDR3 DNA sequence: TGTGCCAGCAGCGGGGACAGCTCTGGAAACACCATATATTTT.

The chain joins TRBV13 to TRBJ1-4; the D is unclear. CDR3 length equals 12 residues. Germline values: CDR1 PRHDT, CDR2 FYEKMQ (reference sequence). Trimming removed 3 bases at V and 5 bases at J, with 4 bases between. The CDR3 nucleotides read TGTGCCAGCAGCTTGTTAAATGAAAAACTGTTTTTT. Protein: CASSLLNEKLFF. The whole variable domain, remainder taken from reference TRBV13 and TRBJ1-4, is AAGVIQSPRHLIKEKRETATLKCYPIPRHDTVYWYQQGPGQDPQFLISFYEKMQSDKGSIPDRFSAQQFSDYHSELNMSSLELGDSALYFCASSLLNEKLFFGSGTQLSVL.

The chain links TRBV6-8 to TRBJ2-7; D uncertain. Germline CDR1 MNHGY, CDR2 SAAAGT. The CDR3 totals 18 residues. The germline V and J ends were trimmed by 2 bases and 3 bases, with 23 bases remaining between them. Here the CDR3 DNA reads TGTGCCAGCAGTTACAGAATTCTACCGCCGGGTGGTGGCTACGAGCAGTACTTC. Protein sequence: CASSYRILPPGGGYEQYF.

The chain couples TRBV10-2 to TRBJ2-7; maybe TRBD1 (6 bases). The CDR3 has 13 amino acids. Germline-derived CDR1 and CDR2 are WSHSY and SAAADI. The ends were cut back, 6 bases at V and 4 bases at J, with 13 bases in the middle. The CDR3 region has the DNA TGCGCCAGCAGATTACAGGGTTCGTACGAGCAGTACTTC. It codes for CASRLQGSYEQYF.

Worth noting for this clone: This same CDR3 is encoded by further DNA sequences in the sample. The rearrangement joins TRBV5-1 to TRBJ2-7; D is unresolved. CDR1 is SGHRS, CDR2 YFSETQ, per germline. Trimming stripped 4 bases from V and 3 bases from J, with 5 bases between. This CDR3 has 11 amino acids. The CDR3 DNA reads as TGCGCCAGCAGCCCCGGCTACGAGCAGTACTTC. As protein: CASSPGYEQYF. The variable domain in full, with the rest retrieved from reference TRBV5-1 and TRBJ2-7, is KAGVTQTPRYLIKTRGQQVTLSCSPISGHRSVSWYQQTPGQGLQFLFEYFSETQRNKGNFPGRFSGRQFSNSRSEMNVSTLELGDSALYLCASSPGYEQYFGPGTRLTVT.

The gene calls are TRBV7-8 and TRBJ2-1, with TRBD1 matching over 9 bases. V dropped 6 bases and J dropped 8; count of bases not matched to a gene: 20. CDR1 and CDR2 (germline): SGHVS, FQNEAQ. This CDR3 is built from 18 residues. CDR3: CASSFGIWTGTGFDEQFF. CDR3 bases: TGTGCCAGCAGTTTCGGAATATGGACCGGGACAGGGTTTGATGAGCAGTTCTTC. Using reference TRBV7-8 and TRBJ2-1 for the parts outside the CDR3, the full variable domain is GAGVSQSPRYKVAKRGQDVALRCDPISGHVSLFWYQQALGQGPEFLTYFQNEAQLDKSGLPSDRFFAERPEGSVSTLKIQRTQQEDSAVYLCASSFGIWTGTGFDEQFFGPGTRLTVL.

This clone has more than one count but fewer than ten. The chain combines TRBV6-1 with TRBJ1-3; D is undetermined. The V gene's germline CDR1 is MNHNS and CDR2 SASEGT. The CDR3 is 14 residues long. V lost 9 bases, J lost 0 bases, and 12 bases lay in between. CDR3 sequence reads: CASKEVFSGNTIYF. The CDR3 DNA is TGTGCCAGTAAGGAGGTATTCTCTGGAAACACCATATATTTT.

Here the CDR3 reads CASSPLGPGTGRTGNTIYF. The CDR3 DNA reads as TGTGCCAGCTCACCTCTCGGACCCGGGACAGGGCGGACTGGAAACACCATATATTTT. J is TRBJ1-3 and V is TRBV18, with 9 positions matching TRBD1. This CDR3 has 19 residues. Unmatched junction bases numbered 14, after V lost 3 bases and J lost 2 bases. Per germline, CDR1 KGHSH and CDR2 LQKENI.

J is TRBJ1-1 and V is TRBV6-5; no clear D gene. CDR1 and CDR2 from the germline V gene are MNHEY and SVGAGI. The CDR3 spans 15 residues. Trimming removed 2 bases from V and 0 bases from J, with 10 bases in between. The CDR3 sequence is CASSYSQLMNTEAFF. Written as DNA, the CDR3 is TGTGCCAGCAGTTACAGTCAGCTGATGAACACTGAAGCTTTCTTT.

The V gene is TRBV27, the J gene TRBJ2-7; D gene unclear. The CDR3 is 13 residues long. Germline CDR1 is MNHEY and CDR2 is SMNVEV (reference sequence). V shed 2 bases and J shed 3 bases, with 8 bases lying between them. In DNA, the CDR3 is TGTGCCAGCAGTTTAACCCCCAACTACGAGCAGTACTTC. Amino acid sequence: CASSLTPNYEQYF.

This clone has only one observation. The chain recombines TRBV2 with TRBJ1-5; D gene ambiguous. The CDR3 has 12 amino acids. V was pared by 5 bases and J by 10 bases, with 12 bases between. Per germline, CDR1 SNHLY and CDR2 FYNNEI. The CDR3 sequence is CASSTDIGPQHF. CDR3 DNA: TGTGCCAGCAGTACAGACATCGGCCCCCAGCATTTT.